The 16 T cell receptor beta chains given below trace back to one sample, sequenced in a study of blood T cell repertoires in COVID-19. Sequencing used immunoSEQ multiplex PCR; TCRdb keeps in-frame clones, though not all of them. Of about 410,000 clones in the sample, about nine tenths were seen once. Sample: PBMCs or T cells enriched from blood (not recorded which). The receptors were sampled from a man younger than 35 who had recovered from COVID-19.

The sample holds one count of this clone. The chain joins TRBV2 to TRBJ1-1; 7 bases line up with TRBD1. Germline-derived CDR1 and CDR2 are SNHLY and FYNNEI. The CDR3 is made up of 13 amino acids. V gave up 10 bases and J gave up 1 base; unmatched junction bases: 6. The CDR3 region is CANRRDRNTEAFF. The CDR3 DNA follows: TGTGCCAACCGCCGGGACAGGAACACTGAAGCTTTCTTT.

This clone came up a few times. The chain joins TRBV5-6 to TRBJ1-1; D is possibly TRBD1 (5 bases). Germline lookup yields CDR1 SGHDT and CDR2 YYEEEE. The CDR3 has 16 amino acids. Trimming removed 1 base at V and 0 bases at J, with 13 bases between. For the CDR3, the DNA is TGTGCCAGCAGCTTGTCGCAGGGCCGGGTGAACACTGAAGCTTTCTTT. Amino acid sequence: CASSLSQGRVNTEAFF. Complete variable domain (other parts from reference TRBV5-6 and TRBJ1-1): DAGVTQSPTHLIKTRGQQVTLRCSPKSGHDTVSWYQQALGQGPQFIFQYYEEEERQRGNFPDRFSGHQFPNYSSELNVNALLLGDSALYLCASSLSQGRVNTEAFFGQGTRLTVV.

The chain has TRBV11-3 and TRBJ1-1; D not resolved. Germline assignment: CDR1 SGHNT and CDR2 YENEEA. Between the trimmed V and J ends, which lost 1 base and 1 base, there was a span of 10 bases. This CDR3 has 15 amino acids. CDR3 nucleotide sequence: TGTGCCAGCAGCTTAGGTTGGAGTGAGAACACTGAAGCTTTCTTT. This encodes CASSLGWSENTEAFF.

The V and J genes are TRBV7-9 and TRBJ1-1, with D possibly being TRBD1 (5 bases). Trimming removed 1 base from V and 0 bases from J, with 15 bases in between. The CDR3 runs to 17 residues. Germline lookup yields CDR1 SEHNR and CDR2 FQNEAQ (reference sequence). Here the CDR3 reads CASSLEGRTTMNTEAFF. In DNA, the CDR3 is TGTGCCAGCAGCTTAGAAGGGAGGACAACAATGAACACTGAAGCTTTCTTT. Full variable domain (outside the CDR3, taken from reference TRBV7-9 and TRBJ1-1): DTGVSQNPRHKITKRGQNVTFRCDPISEHNRLYWYRQTLGQGPEFLTYFQNEAQLEKSRLLSDRFSAERPKGSFSTLEIQRTEQGDSAMYLCASSLEGRTTMNTEAFFGQGTRLTVV.

This chain uses TRBV7-2 with TRBJ1-2; weak D call: TRBD1 (5 bases). Germline V gene lookup returns CDR1 SGHTA and CDR2 FQGNSA. V lost 2 bases and J 2 bases, leaving 12 bases between the germline ends. This CDR3 contains 15 residues. CDR3 residues: CASSLSGSANYGYTF. CDR3 nucleotide sequence: TGTGCCAGCAGCTTATCAGGGTCGGCAAACTATGGCTACACCTTC.

The V call is TRBV12-3 or TRBV12-4, the J call TRBJ1-1; no clear D. This CDR3 comprises 11 residues. The V end was cut by 5 bases, the J end by 9 bases, with 10 bases between. CDR3 amino acids: CASSLQDKAFF. Here the CDR3 DNA reads TGTGCCAGCAGTCTTCAGGATAAAGCTTTCTTT.

This chain links TRBV4-1 with TRBJ2-1, with 10 positions matching TRBD2. The CDR3 runs to 15 residues. V gave up 1 base and J gave up 5 bases; unmatched junction bases: 2. CDR1 and CDR2 (germline): MGHRA, YSYEKL. The CDR3 DNA reads TGCGCCAGCAGCCAAGGACTAGCGGGTAACAATGAGCAGTTCTTC. This codes for CASSQGLAGNNEQFF.

This clone was observed a few times. J is TRBJ1-5 and V is TRBV3-1 (or the pseudogene TRBV3-2), with D uncertain. There are 16 residues in the CDR3. CDR1 is LGHDT and CDR2 is YNNKEL in the germline V gene (reference sequence). Between the trimmed V and J ends, which lost 0 bases and 3 bases, there was a span of 12 bases. The CDR3 coding sequence is TGTGCCAGCAGCCAAGATCTTGCCGGGTACAATCAGCCCCAGCATTTT. Residues: CASSQDLAGYNQPQHF.

This clone appeared once. The chain has TRBV29-1 and TRBJ2-5; the match to TRBD1 covers 7 bases. This CDR3 is built from 14 residues. V was clipped by 4 bases and J by 3 bases; unmatched bases: 8. Germline CDR1 and CDR2: SQVTM and ANQGSEA. The CDR3 loop is CSVGQGALKETQYF. Here the CDR3 DNA reads TGCAGCGTTGGACAGGGCGCGCTCAAAGAGACCCAGTACTTC.

Only one count was recorded for this clone. CDR3 region: CAISGLSGLNSPLHF. The DNA for the CDR3 is TGTGCCATCAGTGGGTTGTCAGGGTTGAATTCACCCCTCCACTTT. The chain links TRBV10-3 to TRBJ1-6, with D possibly TRBD1 on 5 matching bases. There are 15 residues in the CDR3. CDR1 and CDR2 (germline): ENHRY, SYGVKD. Trimming pared 4 bases from V and 7 bases from J, leaving 14 bases between.

The genes are TRBV3-1 (or the pseudogene TRBV3-2) and TRBJ1-3; weak D call: TRBD1 (6 bases). CDR3 length: 14 residues. CDR1 LGHDT and CDR2 YNNKEL come from the germline V gene (reference sequence). V dropped 5 bases and J dropped 3 bases, with 11 bases sitting between them. CDR3 DNA sequence: TGTGCCAGCAGCGCAGGGGATTATGGAAACACCATATATTTT. Its translation is CASSAGDYGNTIYF.

This clone came up once. The V call is TRBV14, the J call TRBJ1-6; D gene uncertain. Germline assignment: CDR1 SGHDN and CDR2 FVKESK. The V end lost 0 bases, the J end lost 6 bases, and 12 bases lay between the germline ends. The CDR3 extends over 16 amino acids. The CDR3 loop reads CASSQEDIWINSPLHF. CDR3 bases: TGTGCCAGCAGCCAAGAAGACATCTGGATTAATTCACCCCTCCACTTT. The full variable domain, in which reference TRBV14 and TRBJ1-6 provide the parts outside the CDR3, is EAGVTQFPSHSVIEKGQTVTLRCDPISGHDNLYWYRRVMGKEIKFLLHFVKESKQDESGMPNNRFLAERTGGTYSTLKVQPAELEDSGVYFCASSQEDIWINSPLHFGNGTRLTVT.

Written as DNA, the CDR3 is TGTGCCAGTAGTATAGATCCTAGCGGATCGAACACCGGGGAGCTGTTTTTT. As protein: CASSIDPSGSNTGELFF. The chain carries TRBV19 and TRBJ2-2, with 7 bases fitting TRBD2. V was clipped by 0 bases and J by 0 bases; unmatched bases: 4. Germline V gene data show CDR1 as LNHDA and CDR2 as SQIVND (reference sequence). The CDR3 extends over 17 amino acids.

This clone was recorded once. The chain links TRBV6-1 to TRBJ2-1; tentatively, D is TRBD2 (5 bases). V shed 2 bases and J shed 4 bases, with 15 bases lying between them. The germline V gene has CDR1 MNHNS and CDR2 SASEGT. The CDR3 loop spans 16 amino acids. DNA for the CDR3: TGTGCCAGCAGTGAAAGCATAAGCGGAAGGTACAATGAGCAGTTCTTC. This encodes CASSESISGRYNEQFF.

V gene TRBV5-4 combines with J gene TRBJ1-6; no clear D gene. Germline V gene data show CDR1 as SGHNT and CDR2 as YYREEE (reference sequence). The CDR3 sequence is 12 residues long. V dropped 5 bases and J dropped 8 bases, with 8 bases sitting between them. In nucleotides, the CDR3 is TGTGCCAGCAGATCTGCGGATTCACCCCTCCACTTT. Translated, it gives CASRSADSPLHF.

The V gene is TRBV11-3, the J gene TRBJ2-5; possibly TRBD1 for D (5 bases). There are 15 residues in the CDR3. The germline V gene encodes CDR1 SGHNT and CDR2 YENEEA. Deletions cut 8 bases from V and 5 bases from J, with 21 bases between. CDR3 nucleotide sequence: TGTGCCAGCTCATATGGGGCTACCCGCCAGGAGACCCAGTACTTC. Protein sequence: CASSYGATRQETQYF.